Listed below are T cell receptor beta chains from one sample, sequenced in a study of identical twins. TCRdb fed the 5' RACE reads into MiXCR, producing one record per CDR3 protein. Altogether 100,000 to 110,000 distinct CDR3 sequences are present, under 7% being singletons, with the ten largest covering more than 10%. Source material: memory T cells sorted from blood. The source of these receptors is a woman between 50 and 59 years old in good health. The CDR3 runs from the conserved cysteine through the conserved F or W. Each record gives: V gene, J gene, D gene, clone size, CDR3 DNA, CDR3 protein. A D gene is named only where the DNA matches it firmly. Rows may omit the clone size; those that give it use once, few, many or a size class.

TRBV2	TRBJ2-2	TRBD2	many	TGTGCCAGCAGCGGACTAGCGGGAGCTAGCGGGGAGCTGTTTTTT	CASSGLAGASGELFF
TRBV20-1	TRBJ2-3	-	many	TGCAGTGCTAGACCACGGGTTTGGCAAAGCACAGATACGCAGTATTTT	CSARPRVWQSTDTQYF
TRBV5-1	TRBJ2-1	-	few	TGCGCCAGCAGCTTGGAGCCCGCTAGGGTGCAGGAGCAGTTCTTC	CASSLEPARVQEQFF
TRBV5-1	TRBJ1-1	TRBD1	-	TGCGCCAGCAGCTTCTCTACAGGGGGGGTCACTGAAGCTTTCTTT	CASSFSTGGVTEAFF
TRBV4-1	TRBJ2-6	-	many	TGCGCCAGCAGCCGTGACTCTGGGGCCAACGTCCTGACTTTC	CASSRDSGANVLTF
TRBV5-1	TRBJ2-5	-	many	TGCGCCAGCAGCTTGGGTCCTTCGGACACTTACCAAGAGACCCAGTACTTC	CASSLGPSDTYQETQYF
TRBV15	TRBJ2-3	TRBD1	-	TGTGCCACCAGCAGAGAGGGCACAGGGGGACCAGATACGCAGTATTTT	CATSREGTGGPDTQYF
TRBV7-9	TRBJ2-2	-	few	TGTGCCAGCAGCTTCATGGGAGGCAACACCGGGGAGCTGTTTTTT	CASSFMGGNTGELFF
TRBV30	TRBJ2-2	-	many	TGTGCCTGGACCCGGGAGTGGGGCACCGGGGAGCTGTTTTTT	CAWTREWGTGELFF
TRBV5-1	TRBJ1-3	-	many	TGCGCCAGCAGCTTGGAGTCAGGGCGGAACACCATATATTTT	CASSLESGRNTIYF
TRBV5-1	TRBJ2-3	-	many	TGCGCCAGCAGCTTGGCCCGTGGGGGCGCAGATACGCAGTATTTT	CASSLARGGADTQYF
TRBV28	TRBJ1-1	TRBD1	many	TGTGCCAGCAGTTTGTACCCAGGGGGAACTGAAGCTTTCTTT	CASSLYPGGTEAFF
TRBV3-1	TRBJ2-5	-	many	TGTGCCAGCAGCCAACACGAGACCCAGTACTTC	CASSQHETQYF
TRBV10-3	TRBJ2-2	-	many	TGTGCCATCGCTCAAAGCGTTTCCGATCTCACCGGGGAGCTGTTTTTT	CAIAQSVSDLTGELFF
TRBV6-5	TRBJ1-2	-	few	TGTGCCAGCAGTTACTCTAGGGATAACTATGGCTACACCTTC	CASSYSRDNYGYTF
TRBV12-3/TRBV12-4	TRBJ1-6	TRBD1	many	TGTGCCAGCAGTTTCTCAGGGGGCGGAATCCCCTATAATTCACCCCTCCACTTT	CASSFSGGGIPYNSPLHF
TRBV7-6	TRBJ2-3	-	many	TGTGCCAGCAGCTTAGGGTTTGCAGATACGCAGTATTTT	CASSLGFADTQYF
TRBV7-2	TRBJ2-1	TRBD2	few	TGTGCCAGCAGCTTAAGGACTAGCGTGCTCGCAGGTGAGCAGTTCTTC	CASSLRTSVLAGEQFF
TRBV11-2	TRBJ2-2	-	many	TGTGCCAGCAGCTTAGGGTCCTTTCTCACCGGGGAGCTGTTTTTT	CASSLGSFLTGELFF
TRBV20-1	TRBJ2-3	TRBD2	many	TGCAGTGCTAGTTCGGGACTAGCGGGACCAGATACGCAGTATTTT	CSASSGLAGPDTQYF
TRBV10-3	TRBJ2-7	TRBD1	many	TGTGCCATCAGAGGAGACAGGGTGGGTTGGGAGCAGTACTTC	CAIRGDRVGWEQYF
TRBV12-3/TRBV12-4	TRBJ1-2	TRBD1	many	TGTGCCAGCAGATACACAGGGGCCAACTATGGCTACACCTTC	CASRYTGANYGYTF
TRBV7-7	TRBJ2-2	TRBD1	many	TGTGCCAGCAGCCTAAGACAGGGCAACACCGGGGAGCTGTTTTTT	CASSLRQGNTGELFF
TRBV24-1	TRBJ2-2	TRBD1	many	TGTGCCACCAGTACAGGGGAAGAGACCGGGGAGCTGTTTTTT	CATSTGEETGELFF
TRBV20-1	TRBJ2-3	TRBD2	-	TGCAGTGCTAGAGATCCCGGGACTACCATCGTCCCTACGCAGTATTTT	CSARDPGTTIVPTQYF
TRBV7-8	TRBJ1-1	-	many	TGTGCCAGCAGCTCCAGGGGAAGCACTGAAGCTTTCTTT	CASSSRGSTEAFF
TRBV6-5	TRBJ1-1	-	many	TGTGCCAGCAGTAAGGGGTGGGGGGCGGACACTGAAGCTTTCTTT	CASSKGWGADTEAFF
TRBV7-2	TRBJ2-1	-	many	TGTGCCAGCAGCGTCCAAGCAACGACAAATGAGCAGTTCTTC	CASSVQATTNEQFF
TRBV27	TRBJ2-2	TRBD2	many	TGTGCCAGCAGTTTACTAGCGGGAGGGCCGAACACCGGGGAGCTGTTTTTT	CASSLLAGGPNTGELFF
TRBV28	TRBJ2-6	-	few	TGTGCCAGCAGTACCTGGAATCCTCTCCCCCGACAACTACCTGACTCTGGGGCCAACGTCCTGACTTTC	CASSTWNPLPRQLPDSGANVLTF
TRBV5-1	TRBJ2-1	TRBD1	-	TGCGCCAGCAGCTCTCGACAGGGGCCATACAATGAGCAGTTCTTC	CASSSRQGPYNEQFF
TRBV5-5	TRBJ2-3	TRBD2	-	TGTGCCAGCAGCTCGGGGACTAATACGCAGTATTTT	CASSSGTNTQYF
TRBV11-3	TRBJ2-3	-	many	TGTGCCAGCAGCTTAGTTACAGATACGCAGTATTTT	CASSLVTDTQYF
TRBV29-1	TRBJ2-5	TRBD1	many	TGCAGCGCCTGGGGACAGAGGAGCCCAGAGACCCAGTACTTC	CSAWGQRSPETQYF
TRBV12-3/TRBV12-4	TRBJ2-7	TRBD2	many	TGTGCCAGCAGTTTGTCGAGCGGGAGGATCAACGAGCAGTACTTC	CASSLSSGRINEQYF
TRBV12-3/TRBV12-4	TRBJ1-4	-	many	TGTGCCAGCAGTTCATCCAGTGGGGAAAAACTGTTTTTT	CASSSSSGEKLFF
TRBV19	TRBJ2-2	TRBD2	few	TGTGCCAGTAGCGTTGGACTAGCGGGAGGAGGTGGGGAGCTGTTTTTT	CASSVGLAGGGGELFF
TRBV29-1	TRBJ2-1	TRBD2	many	TGCAGCGGGACTATGACTAGCGGGAGCATTGAGCAGTTCTTC	CSGTMTSGSIEQFF
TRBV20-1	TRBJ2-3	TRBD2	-	TGCAGTTGCACGGGACTAGCCCACTATACGCAGTATTTT	CSCTGLAHYTQYF
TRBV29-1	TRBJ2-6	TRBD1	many	TGCAGCGTTCGGGACAGGTTCTCCTCTGGGGCCAACGTCCTGACTTTC	CSVRDRFSSGANVLTF
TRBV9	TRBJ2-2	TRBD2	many	TGTGCCAGCAGCGTAAATTTAGCGGGAATAGGGGAGCTGTTTTTT	CASSVNLAGIGELFF
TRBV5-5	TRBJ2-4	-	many	TGTGCCAGCAGCTTCGGTGTAGCCAAAAACATTCAGTACTTC	CASSFGVAKNIQYF
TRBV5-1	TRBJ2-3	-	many	TGCGCCAGCAGCTTGGCAGGGGAAAATCATTATACGCAGTATTTT	CASSLAGENHYTQYF
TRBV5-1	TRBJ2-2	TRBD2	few	TGCGCCAGCAGCTCCCGGACTAGCGGGAGGGCCGGGGAGCTGTTTTTT	CASSSRTSGRAGELFF
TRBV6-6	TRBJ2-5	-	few	TGTGCCAGCAGTTTCAGGGACCAAGAGACCCAGTACTTC	CASSFRDQETQYF
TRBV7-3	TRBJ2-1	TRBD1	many	TGTGCCAGCAGCCGTACTACAGGGGTTGGCAATGAGCAGTTCTTC	CASSRTTGVGNEQFF
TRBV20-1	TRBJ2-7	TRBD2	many	TGCAGTGCTAGTCCCGGGAGGAGCTCCTACGAGCAGTACTTC	CSASPGRSSYEQYF
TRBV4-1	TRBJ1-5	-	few	TGCGCCAGCAGCCTGGGTCACGGGGGTCAAGATCAGCCCCAGCATTTT	CASSLGHGGQDQPQHF
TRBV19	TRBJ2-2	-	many	TGTGCCAGTAGTAAAAGCCCGGGAGTTGCCGGGGAGCTGTTTTTT	CASSKSPGVAGELFF
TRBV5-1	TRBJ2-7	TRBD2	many	TGCGCCAGCAGCCCCAGCGGGAGAGCCGAGCAGTACTTC	CASSPSGRAEQYF
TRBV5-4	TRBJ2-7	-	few	TGTGCCAGCAGCGTGGACCCGGCCGTTTACGAGCAGTACTTC	CASSVDPAVYEQYF
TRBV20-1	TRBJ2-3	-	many	TGCAGTGCTAGTCCAGATACGCAGTATTTT	CSASPDTQYF
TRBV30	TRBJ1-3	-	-	TGTGCCTGTTCAGGAGGGACTGGAAACACCATATATTTT	CACSGGTGNTIYF
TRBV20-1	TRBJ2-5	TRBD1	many	TGCAGTGCTAGAGATCTGGCAGGGGGAGAGACCCAGTACTTC	CSARDLAGGETQYF
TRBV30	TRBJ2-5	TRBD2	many	TGTGCCTGGAATCCGGGAGGGAAAGAGACCCAGTACTTC	CAWNPGGKETQYF
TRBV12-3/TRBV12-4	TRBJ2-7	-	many	TGTGCCAGCAGTTTAGTCGGCGAGCAGTACTTC	CASSLVGEQYF
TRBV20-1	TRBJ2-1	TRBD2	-	TGCAGTGCCCTACCCCCGGCGGCGGGAGGGAGGGGTGAGCAGTTCTTC	CSALPPAAGGRGEQFF
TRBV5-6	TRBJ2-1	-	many	TGTGCCAGCAGCTTGTACGGGCAAAGGCAAAATAATGAGCAGTTCTTC	CASSLYGQRQNNEQFF
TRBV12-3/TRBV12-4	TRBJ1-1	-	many	TGTGCCAGCAGGGGGGGCGGGGTCACTGAAGCTTTCTTT	CASRGGGVTEAFF
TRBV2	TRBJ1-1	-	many	TGTGCCAGCAGTGTGGCGCGCCTGAACACTGAAGCTTTCTTT	CASSVARLNTEAFF